The 10 T cell receptor beta chains in this list originate from one sample, sequenced in a study of T-cell memory formation after mild COVID-19. TCRdb ran MiXCR on the 5' RACE reads and lists one entry per CDR3 protein. The sample consists of 90,000 to 120,000 distinct CDR3 sequences, 15% to 20% of them appearing once. The sample comprised PBMCs or a T cell subset sorted from them (not recorded which). The receptors originated from a man between 18 and 35 years old who had mild COVID-19 (a few samples of this study predate the infection). Cell type and time point are not known.

This clonotype appeared a few times. The rearrangement uses TRBV27 and TRBJ2-3; D possibly corresponds to TRBD2 (7 bases). Between the trimmed V and J ends, which lost 5 bases and 5 bases, there was a span of 14 bases. The CDR3 contains 14 residues. Germline values: CDR1 MNHEY, CDR2 SMNVEV (reference sequence). For the CDR3, the DNA is TGTGCCAGCAGTCCCGGGGGGCGGGAAGATACGCAGTATTTT. It is translated as CASSPGGREDTQYF.

This clonotype occurred a few times. V gene TRBV14 combines with J gene TRBJ2-7; D uncertain. CDR3 length equals 13 residues. V lost 4 bases to trimming and J lost 1 base, with 8 bases between them. Germline assignment: CDR1 SGHDN and CDR2 FVKESK. In DNA form, the CDR3 reads TGTGCCAGCAGCCTCGGATGGTCCTACGAGCAGTACGTC. Its protein product is CASSLGWSYEQYV.

This chain joins TRBV7-2 and TRBJ1-1; perhaps TRBD1 as D (5 bases). CDR3 length: 13 residues. V was clipped by 7 bases and J by 5 bases, with 14 bases between them. From germline, CDR1 is SGHTA and CDR2 FQGNSA. The CDR3 spells CASTLSQATEAFF. CDR3 sequence (DNA): TGTGCCAGCACCTTGTCACAGGCGACTGAAGCTTTCTTT.

There are a few counts of this clonotype. The V gene is TRBV7-2, the J gene TRBJ2-5, with 9 bases lining up with TRBD2. Germline-derived CDR1 and CDR2 are SGHTA and FQGNSA. This CDR3 comprises 14 residues. Germline trimming cut 2 bases from V and 5 bases from J; bases unmatched to any gene: 3. The CDR3 DNA sequence: TGTGCCAGCAGCTTAATGGGACTAGCCGAGACCCAGTACTTC. This gives the protein CASSLMGLAETQYF.

This chain joins TRBV20-1 and TRBJ2-5; TRBD1 matches 10 bases. CDR1 DFQATT and CDR2 SNEGSKA come from the germline V gene (reference sequence). The CDR3 has 14 amino acids. Trimming removed 3 bases from V and 5 bases from J; junction bases left unmatched: 6. The CDR3 nucleotides are TGCAGTGCTAGTAAGACAGGGGGCGCCGAGACCCAGTACTTC. Protein: CSASKTGGAETQYF.

This chain joins TRBV29-1 and TRBJ2-3; no clear D. V lost 3 bases to trimming and J lost 0 bases, with 13 bases between them. Germline assignment: CDR1 SQVTM and CDR2 ANQGSEA. The CDR3 has 15 residues. The CDR3 coding sequence is TGCAGCGTTGACGCTCGGCTCTCTAGCACAGATACGCAGTATTTT. It translates to CSVDARLSSTDTQYF.

The chain combines TRBV19 with TRBJ2-6, with D unclear. With 1 base removed from V and 2 bases from J, the gap between germline ends came to 9 bases. This CDR3 is 16 amino acids long. CDR1 and CDR2 from the germline V gene are LNHDA and SQIVND (reference sequence). CDR3 bases: TGTGCCAGTAGTATAGTTTTCACAGCTGGGGCCAACGTCCTGACTTTC. Its translation: CASSIVFTAGANVLTF.

The chain carries TRBV5-1 and TRBJ1-1; 9 bases line up with TRBD1. The CDR3 spans 17 residues. Trimming at V came to 4 bases and at J to 5 bases, leaving 15 bases not matched to a gene. Germline V gives CDR1 SGHRS, CDR2 YFSETQ. The CDR3 coding sequence is TGCGCCAGCAGCCTCCGTCCCGGGACAGGGATCGGGACTGAAGCTTTCTTT. It specifies CASSLRPGTGIGTEAFF.

This clonotype was counted between two and nine times. The chain recombines TRBV10-3 with TRBJ2-5; perhaps D is TRBD1 or TRBD2 (5 bases each). The CDR3 is made up of 13 amino acids. The germline gives CDR1 ENHRY, CDR2 SYGVKD. Trimming took 10 bases from V and 1 from J, leaving 13 bases between them. The CDR3: CATTYGAQETQYF. CDR3 sequence (DNA): TGTGCCACCACGTACGGGGCCCAAGAGACCCAGTACTTC.

This chain links TRBV2 with TRBJ1-5; possibly TRBD1 for D (5 bases). CDR3 length equals 15 residues. The V end lost 5 bases, the J end lost 7 bases, and 18 bases lay between the germline ends. Germline values: CDR1 SNHLY, CDR2 FYNNEI. The CDR3 DNA reads as TGTGCCAGCAGTTCATTAGGGGTGGGATACCAGCCCCAGCATTTT. This sequence encodes CASSSLGVGYQPQHF. Looking up the rest from reference TRBV2 and TRBJ1-5 gives the full variable domain: EPEVTQTPSHQVTQMGQEVILRCVPISNHLYFYWYRQILGQKVEFLVSFYNNEISEKSEIFDDQFSVERPDGSNFTLKIRSTKLEDSAMYFCASSSLGVGYQPQHFGDGTRLSIL.